A single sample gave rise to the 3 T cell receptor beta chains below, sequenced in a study of cytomegalovirus exposure and HLA in healthy donors. Some clones are missing from TCRdb's copy, which holds only in-frame ones; the method was immunoSEQ multiplex PCR. The sample contains 150,000 to 200,000 clones, approximately 96% of which appear only once. The sequencing input was PBMCs. These receptors were obtained from a woman aged 18 to 35 in good health and CMV-seronegative.

The chain carries TRBV5-1 and TRBJ2-4, with D tentatively TRBD2 (5 bases). The CDR3 has 17 amino acids. Germline V gene data show CDR1 as SGHRS and CDR2 as YFSETQ. V was pared by 2 bases and J by 0 bases, with 15 bases between. The CDR3 is CASSLLVGDLAKNIQYF. The CDR3 DNA reads TGCGCCAGCAGCTTACTAGTGGGAGATTTAGCCAAAAACATTCAGTACTTC.

The rearrangement links TRBV29-1 to TRBJ1-2; D may be TRBD1 (5 bases). V dropped 2 bases and J dropped 4 bases, with 11 bases sitting between them. The CDR3 consists of 13 residues. CDR1 SQVTM and CDR2 ANQGSEA come from the germline V gene. CDR3 sequence reads: CSVENTGRYGYTF. CDR3 in DNA: TGCAGCGTTGAAAATACAGGCCGCTATGGCTACACCTTC.

This sequence joins TRBV6-1 and TRBJ2-1; 10 nucleotides match TRBD1. Germline values: CDR1 MNHNS, CDR2 SASEGT. V dropped 6 bases and J dropped 6; count of bases not matched to a gene: 8. The CDR3 has 15 residues. The CDR3 coding sequence is TGTGCCAGCAGCAGACAGGGGGCTCTGGGCAATGAGCAGTTCTTC. Translated, it gives CASSRQGALGNEQFF.